This TCR beta chain was obtained from a study of blood T cell repertoires in COVID-19. Trimming removed 0 bases from V and 4 bases from J; junction bases left unmatched: 4. Germline CDR1 is SGHNT and CDR2 is YYREEE (reference sequence). CDR3 length: 14 residues. In the original analysis: Estimation of nucleated cell counts relied on the amplification of reference gene primers. Assay used: immunoSEQ multiplex PCR; TCRdb lists only in-frame clones, some missing. That table furnishes V, J and clone size, whereas the DNA furnished D and trimming. The data contain some 210,000 clones, about 91% of them singletons.

The rearrangement links TRBV5-4 to TRBJ2-7; TRBD2 matches 7 bases. The sequence came from a man aged 25 to 45 with acute or convalescent COVID-19. The sequencing input was peripheral blood. The CDR3 nucleotides read TGTGCCAGCAGCTTGGCCGGGGGGATTTACGAGCAGTACTTC. Its translation: CASSLAGGIYEQYF.